One sample yielded the 31 T cell receptor beta chains listed below, sequenced in a study of Graves' ophthalmopathy and Graves' hyperthyroidism. RNA transcripts provided the template for amplifying TCR beta CDR3 regions. HTBI primers primed a first-round RT-PCR, and a second-round multiplex PCR followed. TCRdb used MiXCR to reprocess the multiplex PCR reads, holding one entry per CDR3 protein. The table has about 620,000 distinct CDR3 sequences, over 20% seen once. Specimen: peripheral blood. All receptors come from a woman younger than 30 with stable Graves' hyperthyroidism. Some clones in this sample may be carry-over from other donors' samples.

This clonotype was detected ten times or more. The rearrangement uses TRBV27 and TRBJ2-7, with D perhaps assigned TRBD1 or TRBD2 (5 bases each). There are 16 residues in the CDR3. V lost 6 bases and J lost 2, with 20 bases in between. The germline V gene has CDR1 MNHEY and CDR2 SMNVEV (reference sequence). The CDR3 reads CASSRLTGRETYEQYF. The CDR3 nucleotides read TGTGCCAGCAGCAGACTAACGGGACGGGAAACCTACGAGCAGTACTTC.

The V call is TRBV30, the J call TRBJ1-2; 9 positions agree with TRBD1. The V and J ends lost 1 base and 8 bases, in that order; junction bases with no gene match: 5. CDR1 is GTSNPN, CDR2 SVGIG, per germline (reference sequence). CDR3 length equals 13 residues. The CDR3 DNA reads as TGTGCCTGGAGTGGTGGACAGGGGCTAGGCTACACCTTC. It is translated as CAWSGGQGLGYTF. Supplemented by reference TRBV30 and TRBJ1-2, the full variable domain reads SQTIHQWPATLVQPVGSPLSLECTVEGTSNPNLYWYRQAAGRGLQLLFYSVGIGQISSEVPQNLSASRPQDRQFILSSKKLLLSDSGFYLCAWSGGQGLGYTFGSGTRLTVV.

The sample holds many counts of this clonotype. The chain couples TRBV5-1 to TRBJ2-5, with 9 bases matching TRBD2. Germline V gene sequence: CDR1 SGHRS, CDR2 YFSETQ. J gave up 5 bases and V 4 bases, and 9 bases lay outside the gene matches. There are 15 residues in the CDR3. The CDR3 is CASSPVVAGDETQYF. The DNA for the CDR3 is TGCGCCAGCAGCCCGGTGGTAGCGGGAGACGAGACCCAGTACTTC. Combining the CDR3 with reference TRBV5-1 and TRBJ2-5 gives the whole variable domain KAGVTQTPRYLIKTRGQQVTLSCSPISGHRSVSWYQQTPGQGLQFLFEYFSETQRNKGNFPGRFSGRQFSNSRSEMNVSTLELGDSALYLCASSPVVAGDETQYFGPGTRLLVL.

The V call is TRBV30, the J call TRBJ2-2; 11 bases fit TRBD1. Per the germline V gene, CDR1 is GTSNPN and CDR2 is SVGIG (reference sequence). This CDR3 contains 16 residues. With 3 bases clipped from V and 5 bases from J, the junction kept 8 bases outside the gene matches. CDR3 protein: CAWRPGGQGVTGELFF. Here the CDR3 DNA reads TGTGCCTGGAGACCTGGGGGACAGGGGGTTACCGGGGAGCTGTTTTTT. The full variable domain, its missing parts supplied by reference TRBV30 and TRBJ2-2, is SQTIHQWPATLVQPVGSPLSLECTVEGTSNPNLYWYRQAAGRGLQLLFYSVGIGQISSEVPQNLSASRPQDRQFILSSKKLLLSDSGFYLCAWRPGGQGVTGELFFGEGSRLTVL.

In this sample, this clonotype turned up many times. This chain uses TRBV7-2 with TRBJ1-1, with D possibly TRBD1 on 6 matching bases. CDR1 and CDR2 from the germline V gene are SGHTA and FQGNSA. The CDR3 extends over 15 amino acids. The V end lost 1 base, the J end lost 11 bases, and 20 bases lay between the germline ends. CDR3 loop: CASSLGGTPISRAFF. The CDR3 DNA reads TGTGCCAGCAGCTTAGGAGGGACACCAATTTCTCGTGCTTTCTTT. Full variable domain (remainder filled in from reference TRBV7-2 and TRBJ1-1): GAGVSQSPSNKVTEKGKDVELRCDPISGHTALYWYRQSLGQGLEFLIYFQGNSAPDKSGLPSDRFSAERTGGSVSTLTIQRTQQEDSAVYLCASSLGGTPISRAFFGQGTRLTVV.

The chain recombines TRBV27 with TRBJ1-6; weak D call: TRBD1 (5 bases). Trimming took off 5 bases at V and 7 bases at J, with 18 bases between the two ends. CDR1 is MNHEY and CDR2 is SMNVEV in the germline V gene (reference sequence). The CDR3 runs to 16 residues. For the CDR3, the DNA is TGTGCCAGCAGTCCCCGCGGGGGAATAGTAAATTCACCCCTCCACTTT. It specifies CASSPRGGIVNSPLHF.

This chain uses TRBV3-1 with TRBJ2-5, with 9 bases identical to TRBD2. The CDR3 runs to 17 residues. Germline lookup yields CDR1 LGHDT and CDR2 YNNKEL (reference sequence). V lost 1 base to trimming and J lost 2 bases; unmatched junction nucleotides: 8. DNA of the CDR3: TGTGCCAGCAGCCAAGCCCCAACGACTAGCGGACAAGAGACCCAGTACTTC. Protein sequence: CASSQAPTTSGQETQYF.

This clonotype was picked up many times. The chain carries TRBV7-9 and TRBJ1-2; 9 bases agree with TRBD1. The J segment lost 4 bases and the V segment lost 1 base, leaving 4 bases of the junction unmatched. The CDR3 consists of 15 residues. CDR1 and CDR2 from the germline V gene are SEHNR and FQNEAQ (reference sequence). CDR3 sequence: CASSLGGQGFYGYTF. The CDR3 coding sequence is TGTGCCAGCAGCTTAGGGGGACAGGGCTTCTATGGCTACACCTTC.

This clonotype was found many times. The chain recombines TRBV11-1 with TRBJ2-5; 7 bases match TRBD2. V lost 3 bases, J lost 1 base, and 5 bases stayed unmatched. The germline gives CDR1 SGHAT, CDR2 FQDESV (reference sequence). This CDR3 comprises 15 residues. As DNA, the CDR3 is TGTGCCAGCAGCTTGGGTTGGGGGGGCCAAGAGACCCAGTACTTC. It encodes CASSLGWGGQETQYF.

The table lists this clonotype with many counts. The genes are TRBV12-3 or TRBV12-4 and TRBJ2-2; 10 bases are shared with TRBD2. This CDR3 contains 15 residues. Trimming removed 4 bases from V and 4 bases from J; junction bases left unmatched: 3. CDR3 DNA: TGTGCCAGCAGTTACGCTAGCGGGAGCACCGGGGAGCTGTTTTTT. Its translation: CASSYASGSTGELFF.

The genes are TRBV30 and TRBJ2-7; perhaps TRBD2 as D (6 bases). The CDR3 loop spans 14 amino acids. V was clipped by 2 bases and J by 1 base, with 12 bases between them. The V gene's germline CDR1 is GTSNPN and CDR2 SVGIG (reference sequence). CDR3 bases: TGTGCCTGGAGTTCGGGACTCTTTTCCTACGAGCAGTACTTC. Translating it yields CAWSSGLFSYEQYF. The full variable domain, in which reference TRBV30 and TRBJ2-7 provide the parts outside the CDR3, is SQTIHQWPATLVQPVGSPLSLECTVEGTSNPNLYWYRQAAGRGLQLLFYSVGIGQISSEVPQNLSASRPQDRQFILSSKKLLLSDSGFYLCAWSSGLFSYEQYFGPGTRLTVT.

This clonotype was counted ten times or more. V gene TRBV9 combines with J gene TRBJ1-2; 7 bases are a match to TRBD1. The germline V gene has CDR1 SGDLS and CDR2 YYNGEE. V dropped 7 bases and J dropped 6; count of bases not matched to a gene: 15. The CDR3 spans 15 residues. CDR3 residues: CASGGQAGTANGYTF. In DNA, the CDR3 is TGTGCCAGCGGCGGACAAGCCGGGACAGCGAATGGCTACACCTTC.

This clonotype was seen many times. The chain uses TRBV4-1 and TRBJ1-2; the D is unclear. This CDR3 is built from 16 residues. Germline CDR1 MGHRA, CDR2 YSYEKL. With 1 base removed from V and 1 base from J, the gap between germline ends came to 13 bases. CDR3 residues: CASSQVPIGLNYGYTF. CDR3 bases: TGCGCCAGCAGCCAAGTTCCCATAGGCCTTAACTATGGCTACACCTTC.

This clonotype was seen repeatedly, ten times or more. The CDR3 DNA reads as TGTGCCAGCAGTCCATTTCCCCGGGACAGGGGGCGATCTGGCTACACCTTC. Translated, it gives CASSPFPRDRGRSGYTF. V and J are TRBV6-4 and TRBJ1-2; TRBD1 agrees at 12 bases. This CDR3 region has 17 residues. Germline V CDR1 and CDR2: MRHNA, SNTAGT. With V trimmed by 5 bases and J by 7 bases, 14 bases remained unmatched.

The chain uses TRBV12-3 or TRBV12-4 and TRBJ1-1; D possibly corresponds to TRBD1 (6 bases). The CDR3 length is 15 residues. The V gene lost 4 bases and the J gene lost 3 bases, with 15 bases spanning the gap. CDR3 residues: CASSSPGQFHTEAFF. DNA for the CDR3: TGTGCCAGCAGTTCCCCGGGACAATTTCACACTGAAGCTTTCTTT.

The chain has TRBV28 and TRBJ1-5, with 10 bases matching TRBD1. Germline V CDR1 and CDR2: MDHEN, SYDVKM. The V gene end was trimmed by 6 bases and the J gene end by 6 bases; junction bases not matched to a gene: 5. The CDR3 runs to 14 residues. CDR3 coding DNA: TGTGCCAGCAGCACCGGGACAGGGGCTCAGCCCCAGCATTTT. This sequence encodes CASSTGTGAQPQHF.

CDR3 DNA: TGTGCCAGCAGTTCGGGCGAGGTAGAGACCCAGTACTTC. It translates to CASSSGEVETQYF. The chain is built from TRBV6-5 and TRBJ2-5; D gene unclear. V dropped 4 bases and J dropped 4 bases, with 10 bases sitting between them. There are 13 residues in the CDR3. The V gene's germline CDR1 is MNHEY and CDR2 SVGAGI.

In this sample, this clonotype turned up many times. V gene TRBV7-8 combines with J gene TRBJ1-1; D possibly corresponds to TRBD1 (5 bases). Germline CDR1 is SGHVS and CDR2 is FQNEAQ. V was pared by 5 bases and J by 0 bases, with 13 bases between. The length of the CDR3 is 15 residues. The CDR3 spells CASSPVRGVNTEAFF. CDR3 sequence (DNA): TGTGCCAGCAGCCCGGTGCGGGGGGTGAACACTGAAGCTTTCTTT.

This clonotype was seen ten or more times. The DNA of the CDR3 is TGTGCCAGCAGTTACGGACAGAGCTACGAGCAGTACTTC. It translates to CASSYGQSYEQYF. The chain carries TRBV6-2 or TRBV6-3 and TRBJ2-7; D may be TRBD1 (6 bases). Per the germline V gene, CDR1 is MNHEY and CDR2 is SVGEGT. Trimming left V 2 bases short and J 3 bases short, with 8 bases between. This CDR3 has 13 amino acids.

This clonotype was seen once. V is TRBV28 and J is TRBJ1-2; TRBD1 matches 10 bases. The CDR3 runs to 14 residues. V gave up 5 bases and J gave up 8 bases; unmatched junction bases: 8. Germline values: CDR1 MDHEN, CDR2 SYDVKM. The CDR3 loop is CASSGTGALNGYTF. The CDR3 region has the DNA TGTGCCAGCAGTGGGACAGGGGCCTTAAACGGCTACACCTTC.

In its sample, this clonotype was seen many times. The V and J genes are TRBV20-1 and TRBJ2-1; possible D gene TRBD2, 5 bases. The CDR3 has 17 amino acids. Germline V lookup: CDR1 DFQATT, CDR2 SNEGSKA (reference sequence). Trimming cost V 0 bases and J 6 bases, with 21 bases left between them. CDR3 coding DNA: TGCAGTGCTAGAGAATTCCCACTAGGCGGCATGGGCAATGAGCAGTTCTTC. This encodes CSAREFPLGGMGNEQFF.

This clonotype has a count of ten or more. The J gene is TRBJ1-2, the V gene TRBV6-1; 8 bases are a match to TRBD1. This CDR3 has 15 amino acids. With V trimmed by 2 bases and J by 3 bases, 5 bases remained unmatched. CDR1 is MNHNS and CDR2 is SASEGT in the germline V gene. DNA for the CDR3: TGTGCCAGCAGTGAACGACAGGGGATCGACTATGGCTACACCTTC. It is translated as CASSERQGIDYGYTF.

The V and J genes are TRBV12-3 or TRBV12-4 and TRBJ1-1; no clear D. V was shortened by 2 bases and J by 3 bases, with 13 bases between the two germline ends. This CDR3 spans 15 amino acids. CDR3: CASSLSFGLDTEAFF. Written as DNA, the CDR3 is TGTGCCAGCAGTTTAAGTTTTGGGCTGGACACTGAAGCTTTCTTT.

This clonotype was counted many times. The J gene is TRBJ2-5, the V gene TRBV24-1; 8 nucleotides line up with TRBD1. V was clipped by 4 bases and J by 5 bases; unmatched bases: 5. The germline CDR1 and CDR2 sequences are KGHDR and SFDVKD. This CDR3 has 14 amino acids. CDR3 region: CATSDQGATETQYF. The CDR3 DNA reads TGTGCCACCAGTGACCAGGGGGCCACGGAGACCCAGTACTTC.

This clonotype has a handful of counts. Likely a read error: the CDR3 ends without its conserved phenylalanine or tryptophan. The chain joins TRBV5-1 to TRBJ2-5; perhaps TRBD1 as D (6 bases). The DNA end is a closer match to TRBJ2-7, so the J assignment may be wrong. Germline CDR1 is SGHRS and CDR2 is YFSETQ. This CDR3 contains 13 residues. CDR3 coding DNA: TGCGCCAGCAGCTTGGGACAGGTCTACGAGCAGTACCTC. It specifies CASSLGQVYEQYL.

This clonotype turned up a few times. The V call is TRBV28, the J call TRBJ2-7; possibly TRBD1 for D (6 bases). Trimming shortened V by 5 bases and J by 4 bases, and 18 bases separated the two germline ends. The CDR3 loop spans 15 amino acids. CDR1 is MDHEN and CDR2 is SYDVKM in the germline V gene. As DNA, the CDR3 is TGTGCCAGCAGTCCCTACTCACAGGGTGTATACGAGCAGTACTTC. Translating gives CASSPYSQGVYEQYF.

This clonotype was observed many times. The J gene is TRBJ2-5, the V gene TRBV12-3 or TRBV12-4; D ambiguous. The length of the CDR3 is 15 residues. V was shortened by 3 bases and J by 0 bases, with 11 bases between the two germline ends. Here the CDR3 DNA reads TGTGCCAGCAGTTTTTGGGTCGGGTACCAAGAGACCCAGTACTTC. Translating gives CASSFWVGYQETQYF.

This clonotype was found many times. The V call is TRBV5-1, the J call TRBJ2-7, with 11 bases matching TRBD1. Germline-derived CDR1 and CDR2 are SGHRS and YFSETQ. V dropped 0 bases and J dropped 4; count of bases not matched to a gene: 3. The CDR3 is 15 residues long. The CDR3: CASSLEGQGGYEQYF. The CDR3 DNA is TGCGCCAGCAGCTTGGAGGGACAGGGGGGGTACGAGCAGTACTTC. The whole variable domain, remainder taken from reference TRBV5-1 and TRBJ2-7, is KAGVTQTPRYLIKTRGQQVTLSCSPISGHRSVSWYQQTPGQGLQFLFEYFSETQRNKGNFPGRFSGRQFSNSRSEMNVSTLELGDSALYLCASSLEGQGGYEQYFGPGTRLTVT.

The rearrangement joins TRBV5-1 to TRBJ2-2; no reliable D call. Trimming took off 0 bases at V and 1 base at J, with 7 bases between the two ends. CDR3 size: 15 residues. The germline gives CDR1 SGHRS, CDR2 YFSETQ. The DNA of the CDR3 is TGCGCCAGCAGCTTGGACAATCGGAACACCGGGGAGCTGTTTTTT. Translating gives CASSLDNRNTGELFF.

This clonotype came up many times. The chain joins TRBV5-1 to TRBJ1-1, with D unresolved. In germline, CDR1 is SGHRS, CDR2 YFSETQ. The CDR3 is 15 amino acids. V lost 4 bases to trimming and J lost 0 bases, with 13 bases between them. As DNA, the CDR3 is TGCGCCAGCAGCGACCAGAGAGGGATGAACACTGAAGCTTTCTTT. Its protein is CASSDQRGMNTEAFF. The full variable domain, rest sourced from reference TRBV5-1 and TRBJ1-1, is KAGVTQTPRYLIKTRGQQVTLSCSPISGHRSVSWYQQTPGQGLQFLFEYFSETQRNKGNFPGRFSGRQFSNSRSEMNVSTLELGDSALYLCASSDQRGMNTEAFFGQGTRLTVV.

The chain combines TRBV5-1 with TRBJ1-1; no clear D gene. Deletions cut 5 bases from V and 6 bases from J, with 14 bases between. This CDR3 contains 13 residues. Germline lookup yields CDR1 SGHRS and CDR2 YFSETQ. CDR3 in DNA: TGCGCCAGCAGAGATGCCCCAGAGGCTGAAGCTTTCTTT. Encoded protein: CASRDAPEAEAFF.